The clone carrying this TCR beta chain was recorded a few times. This sample is drawn from a study of T-cell reconstitution after alpha-beta-depleted transplantation in children. Preparing the TCRbeta library involved the use of unique molecular identifiers. MiXCR, run by TCRdb on the PCR reads, gives a single entry per CDR3 protein. The sample carries about 600,000 distinct CDR3 sequences, roughly a tenth recorded once. The germline V and J ends were trimmed by 7 bases and 5 bases, with 18 bases remaining between them. Germline V gives CDR1 DFQATT, CDR2 SNEGSKA (reference sequence). The CDR3 extends over 15 amino acids.

Sequenced material: PBMCs from the stem cell graft donor, taken from the stem cell graft. The chain is built from TRBV20-1 and TRBJ1-6; tentative D call: TRBD1 (6 bases). The sequence was obtained from a human donor who donated a stem cell graft to a child with acute myeloid leukemia. CDR3 amino acids: CSGRTADKDNSPLHF. As DNA, the CDR3 is TGCAGTGGTAGGACAGCCGATAAGGATAATTCACCCCTCCACTTT.